The entry that follows covers one T cell receptor beta chain sequence. What it recognizes is unknown. The same CDR3 arises from other DNA sequences in this sample as well. Clones were read by immunoSEQ multiplex PCR, and TCRdb kept only the in-frame ones, dropping some. The sample records hundreds of thousands of clones, 74% being singletons. Germline lookup yields CDR1 MDHEN and CDR2 SYDVKM. The CDR3 is made up of 13 amino acids. V dropped 3 bases and J dropped 2 bases, with 7 bases sitting between them. This record belongs to a study of shared clonotypes between healthy human individuals. Findings and limits, study-wide: Non-shared clonotypes had lower generation probabilities than clonotypes shared by all four sorted-subset donors.

What was sequenced was memory CD4+ T cells sorted from blood. Subset meaning: CD45RA-negative fraction. This sequence originates from a woman in her twenties or thirties in good health. V and J are TRBV28 and TRBJ1-2; D uncertain. The CDR3 protein is CASSLGQNYGYTF. CDR3 in DNA: TGTGCCAGCAGTTTGGGCCAGAACTATGGCTACACCTTC.